The 9 T cell receptor beta chains below all came from one sample that was sequenced in a study of shared clonotypes between healthy human individuals. TCRdb's table, derived via immunoSEQ multiplex PCR, lists solely in-frame clones and lacks some. This sample has around 2.5 million clones, with approximately 93% found just once. The sample consisted of naive CD4+ T cells from PBMCs. Subset denoted: CD45RA+ positively selected. These receptors all come from a man between 18 and 29 years old in good health. Some clones in this sample may be carry-over from other donors' samples.

The gene calls are TRBV7-3 and TRBJ2-7, with D possibly being TRBD2 (6 bases). The CDR3 is 14 residues long. The V gene's germline CDR1 is SGHTA and CDR2 FQGTGA. V shed 3 bases and J shed 3 bases, with 12 bases lying between them. The DNA of the CDR3 is TGTGCCAGCAGCTTGGGGGACTTCGACTACGAGCAGTACTTC. Protein: CASSLGDFDYEQYF.

V is TRBV28 and J is TRBJ2-7; 12 bases fit TRBD2. Germline trimming cut 3 bases from V and 5 bases from J; bases unmatched to any gene: 5. The CDR3 has 15 residues. Germline V lookup: CDR1 MDHEN, CDR2 SYDVKM. CDR3 coding DNA: TGTGCCAGCAGTTTTAGACTAGCGGGAGTTCACGAGCAGTACTTC. Translation gives CASSFRLAGVHEQYF. Using reference TRBV28 and TRBJ2-7 for the parts outside the CDR3, the full variable domain is DVKVTQSSRYLVKRTGEKVFLECVQDMDHENMFWYRQDPGLGLRLIYFSYDVKMKEKGDIPEGYSVSREKKERFSLILESASTNQTSMYLCASSFRLAGVHEQYFGPGTRLTVT.

The rearrangement joins TRBV29-1 to TRBJ1-4; 9 positions match TRBD1. Germline CDR1 and CDR2: SQVTM and ANQGSEA. V was clipped by 6 bases and J by 7 bases; unmatched bases: 12. This CDR3 has 15 residues. CDR3 amino acids: CSVQGARGGSEKLFF. The CDR3 DNA sequence: TGCAGCGTACAGGGGGCGCGAGGGGGCTCTGAAAAACTGTTTTTT.

This clone has only one observation. One end of the junction varies from germline; a read error may be responsible. Other DNA sequences of this sample code for an identical CDR3. This chain uses TRBV28 with TRBJ1-1; 8 bases align to TRBD1. The germline V gene has CDR1 MDHEN and CDR2 SYDVKM. The CDR3 consists of 14 residues. The DNA of the CDR3 is TGCGCCAGCAGTCTAACAGGGGGGAACACTGAAGCTTTCTTT. As protein: CASSLTGGNTEAFF.

This clone was counted only a few times. Compared with germline, one end of the junction differs, possibly owing to a read error. The chain has TRBV9 and TRBJ1-1, with 11 positions matching TRBD1. This CDR3 region has 15 residues. Germline assignment: CDR1 SGDLS and CDR2 YYNGEE. The CDR3 DNA reads as TGTGCCAGCAGCGTACTCGGGACAGGGGGAGGTCGTAGGACTTTT. Translating gives CASSVLGTGGGRRTF.

The rearrangement joins TRBV30 to TRBJ1-3, with D maybe TRBD1 (6 bases). Trimming removed 4 bases at V and 6 bases at J, with 13 bases between. Per the germline V gene, CDR1 is GTSNPN and CDR2 is SVGIG (reference sequence). The CDR3 runs 13 residues. The CDR3 coding sequence is TGTGCCTGGAATCTGGGACACCTAAACACCATATATTTT. This translates into CAWNLGHLNTIYF.

The V and J genes are TRBV6-6 and TRBJ2-7, with D tentatively TRBD1 (6 bases). The CDR3 loop spans 14 amino acids. V lost 2 bases and J 4 bases, leaving 12 bases between the germline ends. CDR1 is MNHNY and CDR2 is SVGAGI in the germline V gene (reference sequence). The CDR3 bases are TGTGCCAGCAGTTACGCCGGGACAAAGTACGAGCAGTACTTC. It translates to CASSYAGTKYEQYF.

The chain is built from TRBV7-6 and TRBJ2-7; no clear D. V shed 3 bases and J shed 5 bases, with 26 bases lying between them. Germline CDR1 reads SGHVS; CDR2 reads FNYEAQ. This CDR3 is built from 18 residues. The CDR3 protein is CASSFESPRPRSADEQYF. DNA for the CDR3: TGTGCCAGCAGCTTTGAGAGCCCTCGTCCTAGGTCCGCCGACGAGCAGTACTTC.

Regarding this clone: This CDR3 is also generated by other DNA sequences in the sample. In DNA form, the CDR3 reads TGCGCCAGCAGTTTCGGCAGGGAAAACACCGGGGAGCTGTTTTTT. Protein: CASSFGRENTGELFF. The chain combines TRBV5-1 with TRBJ2-2; D is perhaps TRBD1 (5 bases). Germline assignment: CDR1 SGHRS and CDR2 YFSETQ. V was pared by 5 bases and J by 2 bases, with 13 bases between. This CDR3 is 15 amino acids long.